This record looks at one TCR beta chain sequence and its context. Its antigen is unknown. This specimen comes from a study of spatial heterogeneity in lung cancer. Study context: Raw reads contained each unique TCR and UMI combination more than ten times on average. Study findings and constraints: Higher tumor mutation counts went along with higher counts of expanded intratumoral alpha and beta TCRs.

Single TCR cDNA molecules each had their own unique molecular identifier. TCRdb re-called the 5' RACE reads with MiXCR, one entry per CDR3 protein. This repertoire shows 9,200 or so distinct CDR3 sequences, 4.5% to 6% found once; its top ten account for approximately 15%. This CDR3 has 14 residues. Germline V gene lookup returns CDR1 LGHDT and CDR2 YNNKEL (reference sequence). Trimming removed 1 base from V and 8 bases from J, with 9 bases in between. This sample's time point: sample taken at primary tumor resection. The donors comprised about 69 untreated early-stage non-small cell lung cancer patients. Researchers sequenced whole RNA taken from tumor, nontumor lung or frozen PBMC without sorting.

This sequence originates from a female donor with early-stage non-small cell lung cancer. This rearrangement joins TRBV3-1 to TRBJ1-6; D gene ambiguous. Sequenced here: lung tumor tissue, sampled at surgery. The CDR3 DNA sequence: TGTGCCAGCAGCCAAGTTTTCTCGGATTCACCCCTCCACTTT. Translation: CASSQVFSDSPLHF.